The clone carrying this TCR beta chain came up many times. Antigen specificity is unknown. This specimen comes from a study of regulatory T cells in long-lasting Graves disease. The study's findings and limits: Thyroid tissue went unexamined; only peripheral blood was analyzed. Persistent disease exhibited a predilection for TRBV28, TRBJ1-2 and TRBJ2-5.

The length of the CDR3 is 16 residues. Germline loops: CDR1 MNHEY, CDR2 SVGEGT. Between the trimmed V and J ends, which lost 2 bases and 0 bases, there was a span of 11 bases. Noted time point: newly diagnosed GD, antithyroid drugs for less than 3 months. With RNA extracted from PBMCs as input, the TCR library was made. CDR3 regions were amplified by Arm-PCR using iRepertoire HTBI primers to build TCR beta libraries. TCRdb re-called the multiplex PCR reads through MiXCR, storing one row per CDR3 protein. In the table there are fewer than 550,000 distinct CDR3 sequences, 16% of which are singletons. These data also formed part of another study, on T cells in Graves' hyperthyroidism and ophthalmopathy. From that paper: Blood also carried most thyroid clonotypes expanded above 0.001.

The specimen was peripheral blood mononuclear cells (PBMCs), collected at new diagnosis, from a patient treated with antithyroid drugs. The TCR originated in a woman younger than 30 with Graves disease. The rearrangement uses TRBV6-2 or TRBV6-3 and TRBJ2-1; D may be TRBD2 (6 bases). DNA for the CDR3: TGTGCCAGCAGTTACGCGGGACTCTTCTCCTACAATGAGCAGTTCTTC. Translated: CASSYAGLFSYNEQFF.